The 7 T cell receptor beta chains below come from one sample, sequenced in a study of blood T cell repertoires in COVID-19. The data were produced by immunoSEQ multiplex PCR, yet TCRdb's version contains in-frame clones alone and is incomplete. This table has over 250,000 clones, approximately 86% appearing once. Sample: peripheral blood. All receptors derive from a woman in her thirties with acute or convalescent COVID-19.

V gene TRBV13 combines with J gene TRBJ2-2; a possible D gene is TRBD1 (5 bases). Per germline, CDR1 PRHDT and CDR2 FYEKMQ (reference sequence). The CDR3 length is 15 residues. Trimming shortened V by 7 bases and J by 1 base, and 13 bases separated the two germline ends. This chain's CDR3 is CASKNFQGNTGELFF. CDR3 sequence (DNA): TGTGCCAGCAAAAATTTTCAGGGGAACACCGGGGAGCTGTTTTTT.

This sequence joins TRBV9 and TRBJ2-2, with 8 positions matching TRBD1. After removal of 4 bases from V and 2 bases from J, the junction contained 4 bases not matched to a gene. The CDR3 has 15 amino acids. The germline V gene encodes CDR1 SGDLS and CDR2 YYNGEE. CDR3 in DNA: TGTGCCAGCAGCTCGGACAGGGCCAACACCGGGGAGCTGTTTTTT. Its protein is CASSSDRANTGELFF. The full variable domain, in which reference TRBV9 and TRBJ2-2 provide the parts outside the CDR3, is DSGVTQTPKHLITATGQRVTLRCSPRSGDLSVYWYQQSLDQGLQFLIQYYNGEERAKGNILERFSAQQFPDLHSELNLSSLELGDSALYFCASSSDRANTGELFFGEGSRLTVL.

The chain couples TRBV19 to TRBJ1-1; possible D gene TRBD1, 6 bases. With 8 bases removed from V and 4 bases from J, the gap between germline ends came to 17 bases. The CDR3 is 14 residues long. Germline assignment: CDR1 LNHDA and CDR2 SQIVND (reference sequence). For the CDR3, the DNA is TGTGCCAGTCGAACGGACAGCTCAAGCACTGAAGCTTTCTTT. Its protein is CASRTDSSSTEAFF.

As to this clone: Other DNA sequences in the same sample also yield this CDR3. The V call is TRBV11-2, the J call TRBJ1-1, with 8 bases that match TRBD1. CDR3 length equals 15 residues. Germline V lookup: CDR1 SGHAT, CDR2 FQNNGV. Germline trimming cut 5 bases from V and 0 bases from J; bases unmatched to any gene: 5. The DNA for the CDR3 is TGTGCCAGCAGCCTACGGACAGGGATGAACACTGAAGCTTTCTTT. It specifies CASSLRTGMNTEAFF.

The chain combines TRBV15 with TRBJ1-1; 10 bases match TRBD1. From germline, CDR1 is LNHNV and CDR2 YYDKDF (reference sequence). Germline trimming cut 5 bases from V and 10 bases from J; bases unmatched to any gene: 10. This CDR3 region has 14 residues. For the CDR3, the DNA is TGTGCCACCAGCCGGGACAGGGGCTTGTCAAGAGCTTTCTTT. Translation: CATSRDRGLSRAFF. Variable domain in full (rest from reference TRBV15 and TRBJ1-1): DAMVIQNPRYQVTQFGKPVTLSCSQTLNHNVMYWYQQKSSQAPKLLFHYYDKDFNNEADTPDNFQSRRPNTSFCFLDIRSPGLGDTAMYLCATSRDRGLSRAFFGQGTRLTVV.

The V gene is TRBV6-2 or TRBV6-3, the J gene TRBJ2-1; TRBD2 matches 12 bases. The V and J ends lost 5 bases and 0 bases, in that order; junction bases with no gene match: 17. This CDR3 comprises 21 residues. CDR1 is MNHEY, CDR2 SVGEGT, per germline. The CDR3 DNA sequence: TGTGCCAGCAGTGGCCTAGAGGGGGAACTAGCGGGAGGCAGCTCCTACAATGAGCAGTTCTTC. Translation gives CASSGLEGELAGGSSYNEQFF.

CDR3 in amino acids: CASSATQGKAQYF. DNA for the CDR3: TGTGCCAGCAGCGCCACTCAGGGGAAAGCGCAGTATTTT. This chain connects TRBV11-2 to TRBJ2-3; D might be TRBD1 (6 bases). Trimming cost V 5 bases and J 10 bases, with 16 bases left between them. Germline V gene sequence: CDR1 SGHAT, CDR2 FQNNGV. CDR3 length equals 13 residues.